This section outlines one T cell receptor (beta chain) sequence together with its context. A much more abundant neighbour one base away suggests this may be a read error. The data stem from a study of low-dose radiotherapy and immunotherapy resistance in tumors. Time point here: before trial treatment. The CDR3 contains 14 residues. Germline V gene sequence: CDR1 SEHNR, CDR2 FQNEAQ (reference sequence). The V gene end was trimmed by 8 bases and the J gene end by 5 bases; junction bases not matched to a gene: 11. TRAV- and TRBV-specific primers, spanning alpha and beta chains, primed first-strand cDNA. Amplification of TCRs used a constant-region primer and V-primer adapter for about 19 PCR cycles. TCRdb re-derived calls from the reads in MiXCR, one entry per CDR3 protein. The table has some 85,000 distinct CDR3 sequences, about 19% seen once; the top ten hold 5.9%.

This rearrangement joins TRBV7-9 to TRBJ2-7, with 8 bases identical to TRBD1. This TCR was sampled from a male donor with prostate cancer. This specimen consisted of PBMCs, obtained before treatment. The CDR3 nucleotides read TGTGCCAGCGGCATCGGACAGGGAAACAACGAGCAGTACTTC. Its translation: CASGIGQGNNEQYF.